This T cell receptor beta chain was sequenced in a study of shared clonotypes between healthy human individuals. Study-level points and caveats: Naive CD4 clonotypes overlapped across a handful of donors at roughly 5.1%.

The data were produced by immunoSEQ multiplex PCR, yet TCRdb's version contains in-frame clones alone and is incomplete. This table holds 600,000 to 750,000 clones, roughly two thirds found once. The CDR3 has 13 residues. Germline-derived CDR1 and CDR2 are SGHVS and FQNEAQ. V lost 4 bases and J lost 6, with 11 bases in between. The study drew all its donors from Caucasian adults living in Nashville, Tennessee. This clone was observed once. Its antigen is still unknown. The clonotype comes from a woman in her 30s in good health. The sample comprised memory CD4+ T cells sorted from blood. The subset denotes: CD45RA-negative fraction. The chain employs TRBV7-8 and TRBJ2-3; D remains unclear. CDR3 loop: CASSSAVKDTQYF. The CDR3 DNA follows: TGTGCCAGCAGCTCCGCCGTTAAGGATACGCAGTATTTT.